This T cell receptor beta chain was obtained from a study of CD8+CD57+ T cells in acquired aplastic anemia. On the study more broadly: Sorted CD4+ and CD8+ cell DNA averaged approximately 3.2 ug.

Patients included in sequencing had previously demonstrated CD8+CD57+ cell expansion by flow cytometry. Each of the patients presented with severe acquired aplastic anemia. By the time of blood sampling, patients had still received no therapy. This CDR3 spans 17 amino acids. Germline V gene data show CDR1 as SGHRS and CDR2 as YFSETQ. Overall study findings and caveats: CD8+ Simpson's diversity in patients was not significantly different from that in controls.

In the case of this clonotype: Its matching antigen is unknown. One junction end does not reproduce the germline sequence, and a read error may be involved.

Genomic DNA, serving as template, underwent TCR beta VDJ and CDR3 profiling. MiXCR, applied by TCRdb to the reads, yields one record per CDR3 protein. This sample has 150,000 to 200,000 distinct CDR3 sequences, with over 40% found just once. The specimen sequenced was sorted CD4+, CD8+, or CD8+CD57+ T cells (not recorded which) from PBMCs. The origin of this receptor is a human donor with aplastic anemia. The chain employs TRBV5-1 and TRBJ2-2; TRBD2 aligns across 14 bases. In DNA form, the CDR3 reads TGCGCCGGCAGCTTGGGCCGGACTAGCGGGGGGACCGGGGAGCTGTTTTTT. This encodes CAGSLGRTSGGTGELFF.